These T cell receptor beta chains were read from a single sample in a study of tissue T cells after allogeneic stem cell transplantation. Assay: immunoSEQ multiplex PCR; the TCRdb copy retains only in-frame clones and omits some. The sample records 2,500 to 3,500 clones, less than 80% being singletons. The input for sequencing was duodenal tissue, taken at autopsy. The receptors shown here come from a male patient aged 60 or over with steroid-refractory graft-versus-host disease after an allogeneic stem cell transplant. Some T cells could come from the graft donor. Each CDR3 is given with its conserved first and last residue. A D gene is named only where the DNA matches it firmly. Size is stated for part of the rows, as once, few or many counts, or as a class when the clone is expanded.

J: TRBJ2-2
V: TRBV20-1
size: medium-sized
D: -
CDR3: CSARGTGELFF
DNA: TGCAGTGCTAGAGGCACCGGGGAGCTGTTTTTT

J: TRBJ1-2
V: TRBV4-2
size: -
D: -
CDR3: CASSQGDDGQKYGYTF
DNA: TGTGCCAGCAGCCAAGGGGATGATGGACAGAAGTATGGCTACACCTTC

J: TRBJ2-7
V: TRBV4-2
size: few
D: -
CDR3: CASSQGTGFKSYEQYF
DNA: TGTGCCAGCAGCCAAGGAACAGGGTTTAAGTCCTACGAGCAGTACTTC

J: TRBJ1-1
V: TRBV7-6
size: medium-sized
D: -
CDR3: CASSLTQAVPYEHSEAFF
DNA: TGTGCCAGCAGCTTAACTCAGGCGGTCCCTTATGAACATAGTGAAGCTTTCTTT

J: TRBJ2-2
V: TRBV10-2
size: -
D: TRBD2
CDR3: CASSASGGSSPGELFF
DNA: TGCGCCAGCAGTGCTAGCGGGGGATCGTCCCCCGGGGAGCTGTTTTTT

J: TRBJ1-2
V: TRBV6-2/TRBV6-3
size: -
D: TRBD1
CDR3: CASSYSDRSAYGYTF
DNA: TGTGCCAGCAGTTACTCGGACAGGTCAGCCTATGGCTACACCTTC

J: TRBJ2-2
V: TRBV27
size: -
D: TRBD2
CDR3: CASSLGLAQTGELFF
DNA: TGTGCCAGCAGCCTCGGACTAGCCCAAACCGGGGAGCTGTTTTTT

J: TRBJ1-3
V: TRBV7-9
size: few
D: -
CDR3: CASSHTYREVELVENTIYF
DNA: TGTGCCAGCAGCCACACCTATCGGGAGGTTGAGTTGGTGGAAAACACCATATATTTT

J: TRBJ2-5
V: TRBV7-7
size: -
D: -
CDR3: CASSSRTGWRETQYF
DNA: TGTGCCAGCAGCTCCAGAACAGGGTGGCGAGAGACCCAGTACTTC

J: TRBJ2-3
V: TRBV7-8
size: few
D: -
CDR3: CASSLTVGTALPPTQYF
DNA: TGTGCCAGCAGCCTTACGGTAGGGACGGCTTTGCCCCCTACGCAGTATTTT

J: TRBJ2-7
V: TRBV21-1
size: -
D: -
CDR3: CASSWPVGGGCKEQYF
DNA: TGTGCCAGCAGCTGGCCGGTAGGGGGAGGGTGCAAAGAGCAGTACTTC

J: TRBJ2-3
V: TRBV27
size: -
D: TRBD2
CDR3: CASKFASGVGDTQYF
DNA: TGTGCCAGCAAGTTCGCTAGCGGAGTAGGAGATACGCAGTATTTT

J: TRBJ2-5
V: TRBV5-8
size: -
D: TRBD1
CDR3: CATAQQGLKETQYF
DNA: TGTGCCACAGCCCAACAGGGGCTAAAAGAGACCCAGTACTTC

J: TRBJ2-7
V: TRBV7-2
size: few
D: TRBD2
CDR3: CASSRGTSGGAFYEQYF
DNA: TGTGCCAGCAGCCGTGGGACTAGCGGGGGGGCCTTCTACGAGCAGTACTTC

J: TRBJ2-7
V: TRBV12-5
size: few
D: -
CDR3: CASGSRSAGMIEQYF
DNA: TGTGCTAGTGGTTCGCGTAGTGCAGGGATGATCGAGCAGTACTTC

J: TRBJ1-4
V: TRBV18
size: -
D: TRBD1
CDR3: CASSPPGQSEKLFF
DNA: TGTGCCAGCTCACCACCGGGACAGTCGGAAAAACTGTTTTTT

J: TRBJ2-3
V: TRBV5-1
size: -
D: -
CDR3: CASSLDLDTQYF
DNA: TGCGCCAGCAGCTTGGACCTCGATACGCAGTATTTT

J: TRBJ1-3
V: TRBV6-5
size: -
D: TRBD1
CDR3: CASSPGTGENTIYF
DNA: TGTGCCAGCAGTCCCGGGACAGGGGAAAACACCATATATTTT

J: TRBJ1-5
V: TRBV18
size: few
D: -
CDR3: CASSPGEGAQPQHF
DNA: TGTGCCAGCTCACCAGGGGAGGGAGCTCAGCCCCAGCATTTT

J: TRBJ2-7
V: TRBV7-9
size: -
D: TRBD1
CDR3: CASSRGTGLYEQYF
DNA: TGTGCCAGCAGCCGCGGGACAGGACTCTACGAGCAGTACTTC

J: TRBJ2-3
V: TRBV4-3
size: -
D: -
CDR3: CASSHRGTDTQYF
DNA: TGCGCCAGCAGCCACCGAGGCACAGATACGCAGTATTTT

J: TRBJ2-4
V: TRBV4-3
size: -
D: TRBD2
CDR3: CASSHLLAAAKNIQYF
DNA: TGCGCCAGCAGCCATCTACTAGCGGCGGCCAAAAACATTCAGTACTTC

J: TRBJ2-1
V: TRBV7-2
size: -
D: -
CDR3: CASSLRTGENEQFF
DNA: TGTGCCAGCAGCTTACGGACGGGGGAGAATGAGCAGTTCTTC

J: TRBJ2-7
V: TRBV11-2
size: -
D: -
CDR3: CASSLIRSPQGSSHEQYF
DNA: TGTGCCAGCAGCTTAATTCGGTCCCCACAGGGTTCCTCCCACGAGCAGTACTTC

J: TRBJ1-6
V: TRBV6-1
size: few
D: TRBD1
CDR3: CASSDRGIDNSPLHF
DNA: TGTGCCAGCAGCGACAGGGGCATAGATAATTCACCCCTCCACTTT

J: TRBJ2-3
V: TRBV7-9
size: -
D: TRBD1
CDR3: CAGTGEDTQYF
DNA: TGTGCCGGTACAGGGGAAGATACGCAGTATTTT

J: TRBJ2-7
V: TRBV27
size: -
D: -
CDR3: CASSPRGRGNEQYF
DNA: TGTGCCAGCAGTCCAAGGGGACGAGGGAACGAGCAGTACTTC

J: TRBJ1-5
V: TRBV6-2/TRBV6-3
size: -
D: TRBD1
CDR3: CASSLGQGANQPQHF
DNA: TGTGCCAGCAGTCTGGGACAGGGGGCCAATCAGCCCCAGCATTTT

J: TRBJ1-4
V: TRBV27
size: -
D: -
CDR3: CASSSGQVEKLFF
DNA: TGTGCCAGCAGTTCCGGACAAGTAGAAAAACTGTTTTTT

J: TRBJ1-6
V: TRBV9
size: -
D: -
CDR3: CASSPGDSQNSPLHF
DNA: TGTGCCAGCAGCCCAGGGGATTCACAAAATTCACCCCTCCACTTT

J: TRBJ2-1
V: TRBV21-1
size: -
D: -
CDR3: CASRRTGGTSGERGKTFNEQFF
DNA: TGTGCCAGCCGACGGACAGGGGGGACTAGCGGCGAACGAGGCAAAACCTTCAATGAGCAGTTCTTC

J: TRBJ1-4
V: TRBV11-1
size: -
D: -
CDR3: CASSFGRTNEKLFF
DNA: TGTGCCAGCAGCTTCGGGAGAACTAATGAAAAACTGTTTTTT

J: TRBJ1-5
V: TRBV12-5
size: few
D: -
CDR3: CASGPMGGPSNQPQHF
DNA: TGTGCTAGTGGTCCCATGGGAGGACCTAGCAATCAGCCCCAGCATTTT

J: TRBJ1-2
V: TRBV6-5
size: -
D: TRBD1
CDR3: CASSSGHRGLGYTF
DNA: TGTGCCAGCAGTTCGGGACACAGGGGGCTTGGCTACACCTTC

J: TRBJ2-1
V: TRBV12-3/TRBV12-4
size: few
D: -
CDR3: CASSQSREQFF
DNA: TGTGCCAGCAGCCAAAGCCGGGAGCAGTTCTTC

J: TRBJ1-1
V: TRBV7-6
size: once
D: -
CDR3: CASSFETKAFF
DNA: TGTGCCAGCAGCTTTGAGACAAAGGCTTTCTTT

J: TRBJ2-1
V: TRBV7-9
size: -
D: -
CDR3: CASSLSGRFNEQFF
DNA: TGTGCCAGCAGCTTAAGTGGGAGATTCAATGAGCAGTTCTTC

J: TRBJ2-7
V: TRBV19
size: medium-sized
D: -
CDR3: CASGIPGPAYEQYF
DNA: TGTGCCAGTGGGATCCCGGGACCAGCCTACGAGCAGTACTTC

J: TRBJ1-2
V: TRBV2
size: -
D: -
CDR3: CASNFRTNYGYTF
DNA: TGTGCCAGCAATTTTAGGACCAACTATGGCTACACCTTC

J: TRBJ1-2
V: TRBV7-2
size: -
D: -
CDR3: CASSLLVIYGYTF
DNA: TGTGCCAGCAGCTTACTGGTGATCTATGGCTACACCTTC

J: TRBJ1-2
V: TRBV10-3
size: -
D: TRBD1
CDR3: CAISESPGQGASNGYTF
DNA: TGTGCCATCAGTGAGTCCCCGGGACAGGGGGCATCCAATGGCTACACCTTC

J: TRBJ2-3
V: TRBV2
size: -
D: TRBD2
CDR3: CASSLDSGGQRDTQYF
DNA: TGTGCCAGCAGTCTAGATAGCGGGGGGCAGCGGGATACGCAGTATTTT

J: TRBJ2-3
V: TRBV12-5
size: -
D: -
CDR3: CASGLGLERDTQYF
DNA: TGTGCTAGTGGTTTGGGGCTTGAGAGGGATACGCAGTATTTT

J: TRBJ1-5
V: TRBV7-2
size: -
D: -
CDR3: CASSLRGNQPQHF
DNA: TGTGCCAGCAGCTTACGCGGGAATCAGCCCCAGCATTTT

J: TRBJ2-1
V: TRBV5-1
size: -
D: TRBD1
CDR3: CASSTGQGLLGREQFF
DNA: TGCGCCAGCAGCACAGGACAGGGCCTTTTAGGGAGGGAGCAGTTCTTC

J: TRBJ1-1
V: TRBV7-9
size: medium-sized
D: -
CDR3: CASNRWAEAFF
DNA: TGTGCCAGCAATAGGTGGGCTGAAGCTTTCTTT

J: TRBJ1-3
V: TRBV18
size: -
D: -
CDR3: CASSPRKLSGNTIYF
DNA: TGTGCCAGCTCACCACGAAAGCTCTCTGGAAACACCATATATTTT

J: TRBJ2-1
V: TRBV15
size: -
D: -
CDR3: CATSAQYGIDEQFF
DNA: TGTGCCACCAGCGCACAATACGGGATCGATGAGCAGTTCTTC

J: TRBJ2-1
V: TRBV13
size: -
D: TRBD2
CDR3: CASSRGGAFNEQFF
DNA: TGTGCCAGCAGCCGCGGGGGGGCGTTCAATGAGCAGTTCTTC

J: TRBJ1-1
V: TRBV5-4
size: -
D: -
CDR3: CASSLAQGRPAFF
DNA: TGTGCCAGCAGCTTGGCTCAAGGACGTCCAGCTTTCTTT

J: TRBJ2-3
V: TRBV7-2
size: -
D: TRBD2
CDR3: CASSGLADTQYF
DNA: TGTGCCAGCAGCGGACTAGCGGATACGCAGTATTTT

J: TRBJ2-7
V: TRBV14
size: -
D: -
CDR3: CASSQFGIDEQYF
DNA: TGTGCCAGCAGCCAATTCGGAATCGACGAGCAGTACTTC

J: TRBJ1-5
V: TRBV7-2
size: few
D: -
CDR3: CASSLRVYQPQHF
DNA: TGTGCCAGCAGCTTAAGGGTTTATCAGCCCCAGCATTTT

J: TRBJ2-4
V: TRBV29-1
size: -
D: -
CDR3: CSVEFRNIQYF
DNA: TGCAGCGTTGAGTTTAGGAACATTCAGTACTTC

J: TRBJ1-6
V: TRBV6-6
size: -
D: TRBD1
CDR3: CASSDRGIDNSPLHF
DNA: TGTGCCAGCAGCGACAGGGGCATAGATAATTCACCCCTCCACTTT

J: TRBJ2-5
V: TRBV5-6
size: large
D: TRBD2
CDR3: CASSLGAGGGETQYF
DNA: TGTGCCAGCAGCTTGGGGGCCGGGGGGGGAGAGACCCAGTACTTC

J: TRBJ1-5
V: TRBV6-6
size: -
D: -
CDR3: CASSFRGGGQPQHF
DNA: TGTGCCAGCAGTTTCCGAGGGGGTGGTCAGCCCCAGCATTTT

J: TRBJ1-1
V: TRBV7-9
size: -
D: -
CDR3: CASSSPLQGNTEAFF
DNA: TGTGCCAGCAGCTCCCCCCTACAGGGAAACACTGAAGCTTTCTTT

J: TRBJ1-3
V: TRBV6-2/TRBV6-3
size: -
D: -
CDR3: CASSSSSPSIYF
DNA: TGTGCCAGCAGTTCTTCCAGCCCTTCCATATATTTT

J: TRBJ1-2
V: TRBV10-3
size: -
D: TRBD1
CDR3: CAISERTGDEYGYTF
DNA: TGTGCCATCAGTGAGAGGACAGGGGACGAATATGGCTACACCTTC